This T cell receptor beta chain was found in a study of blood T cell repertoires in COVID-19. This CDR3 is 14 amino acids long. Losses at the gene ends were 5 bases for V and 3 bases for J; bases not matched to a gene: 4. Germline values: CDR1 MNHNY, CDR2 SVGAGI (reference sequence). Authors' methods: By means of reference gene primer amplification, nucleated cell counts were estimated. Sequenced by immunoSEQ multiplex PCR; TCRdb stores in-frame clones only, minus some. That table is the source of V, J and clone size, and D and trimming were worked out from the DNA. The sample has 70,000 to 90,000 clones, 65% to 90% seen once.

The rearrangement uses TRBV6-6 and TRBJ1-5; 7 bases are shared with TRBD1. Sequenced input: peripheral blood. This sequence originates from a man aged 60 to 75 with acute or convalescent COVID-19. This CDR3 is CASSLQGNNQPQHF. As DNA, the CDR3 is TGTGCCAGCAGTCTACAGGGGAACAATCAGCCCCAGCATTTT.